This TCR beta chain comes out of a study of T cells in localized non-small cell lung cancer. Study-wide findings and caveats: Sequence data derive from only one tumor region, so heterogeneity remains possible. Of the tissues analyzed, uninvolved adjacent lung showed maximal T cell clonality, greater than tumor.

The method was immunoSEQ multiplex PCR; TCRdb's version includes in-frame clones alone and lacks a portion of them. The table shows tens of thousands of clones, with roughly 80% occurring only once. This clone was counted a few times. Antigen specificity is unknown. The germline V gene encodes CDR1 SGHNT and CDR2 YYREEE (reference sequence). This CDR3 has 14 amino acids. V was trimmed by 0 bases and J by 2 bases, leaving 9 bases between them. This rearrangement joins TRBV5-4 to TRBJ2-7, with D possibly called TRBD1 or TRBD2 (5 bases each). This receptor was identified in a man aged 40 to 69 with stage II squamous cell lung carcinoma. The source material was PBMCs, sampled before any cancer treatment. The CDR3 reads CASSLVGTTYEQYF. Written as DNA, the CDR3 is TGTGCCAGCAGCTTGGTAGGGACGACCTACGAGCAGTACTTC.